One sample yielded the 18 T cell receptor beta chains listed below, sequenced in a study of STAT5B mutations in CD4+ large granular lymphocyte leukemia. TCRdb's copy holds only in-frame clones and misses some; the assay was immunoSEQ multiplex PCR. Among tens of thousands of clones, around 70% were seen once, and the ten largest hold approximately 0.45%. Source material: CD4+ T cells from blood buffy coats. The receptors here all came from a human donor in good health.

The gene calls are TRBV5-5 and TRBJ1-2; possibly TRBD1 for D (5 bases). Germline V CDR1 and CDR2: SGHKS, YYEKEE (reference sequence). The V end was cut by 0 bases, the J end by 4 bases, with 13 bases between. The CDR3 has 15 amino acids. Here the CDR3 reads CASSLGAGSTYGYTF. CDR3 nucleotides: TGTGCCAGCAGCTTGGGGGCAGGGTCTACCTATGGCTACACCTTC.

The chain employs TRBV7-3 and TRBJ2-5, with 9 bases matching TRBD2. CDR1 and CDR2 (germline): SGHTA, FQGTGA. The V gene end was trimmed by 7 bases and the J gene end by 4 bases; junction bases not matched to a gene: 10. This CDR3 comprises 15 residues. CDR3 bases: TGTGCCAGCACCCACTTAGCGGGGGCAGGAGAGACCCAGTACTTC. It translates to CASTHLAGAGETQYF.

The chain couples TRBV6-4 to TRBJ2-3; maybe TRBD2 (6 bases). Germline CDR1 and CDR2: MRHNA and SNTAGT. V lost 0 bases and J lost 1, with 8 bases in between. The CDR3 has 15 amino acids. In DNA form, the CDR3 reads TGTGCCAGCAGTGACTCTGGCGGGGGCACAGATACGCAGTATTTT. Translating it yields CASSDSGGGTDTQYF.

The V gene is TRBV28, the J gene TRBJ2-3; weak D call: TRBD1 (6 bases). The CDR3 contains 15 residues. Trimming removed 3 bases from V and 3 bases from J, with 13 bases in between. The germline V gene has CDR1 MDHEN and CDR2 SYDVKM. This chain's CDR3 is CASSFGTRRTDTQYF. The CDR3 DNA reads TGTGCCAGCAGTTTCGGGACAAGAAGAACAGATACGCAGTATTTT.

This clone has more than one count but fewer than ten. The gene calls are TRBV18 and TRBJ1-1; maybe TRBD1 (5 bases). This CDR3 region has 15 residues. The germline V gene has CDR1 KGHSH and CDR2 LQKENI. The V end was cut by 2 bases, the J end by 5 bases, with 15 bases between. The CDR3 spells CASSPKAGGGTEAFF. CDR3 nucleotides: TGTGCCAGCTCACCAAAGGCCGGGGGTGGGACTGAAGCTTTCTTT. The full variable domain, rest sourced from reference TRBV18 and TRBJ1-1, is NAGVMQNPRHLVRRRGQEARLRCSPMKGHSHVYWYRQLPEEGLKFMVYLQKENIIDESGMPKERFSAEFPKEGPSILRIQQVVRGDSAAYFCASSPKAGGGTEAFFGQGTRLTVV.

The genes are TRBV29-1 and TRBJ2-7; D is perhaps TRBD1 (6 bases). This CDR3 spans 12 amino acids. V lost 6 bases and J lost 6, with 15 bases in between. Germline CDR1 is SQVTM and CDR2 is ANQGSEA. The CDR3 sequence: CSVLDRLGEQYF. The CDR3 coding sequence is TGCAGCGTCCTTGACAGGCTTGGCGAGCAGTACTTC.

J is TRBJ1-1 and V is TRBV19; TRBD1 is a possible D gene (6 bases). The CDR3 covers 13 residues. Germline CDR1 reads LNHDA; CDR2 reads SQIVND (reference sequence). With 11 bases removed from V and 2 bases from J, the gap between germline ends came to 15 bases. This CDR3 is CACSGTNNTEAFF. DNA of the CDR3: TGTGCCTGTTCCGGGACAAACAACACTGAAGCTTTCTTT.

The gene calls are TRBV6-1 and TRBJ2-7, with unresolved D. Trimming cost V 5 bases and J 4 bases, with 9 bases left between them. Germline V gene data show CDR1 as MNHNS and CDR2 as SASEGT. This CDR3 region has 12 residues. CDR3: CASSTRPYEQYF. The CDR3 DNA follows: TGTGCCAGCAGTACCCGACCATACGAGCAGTACTTC.

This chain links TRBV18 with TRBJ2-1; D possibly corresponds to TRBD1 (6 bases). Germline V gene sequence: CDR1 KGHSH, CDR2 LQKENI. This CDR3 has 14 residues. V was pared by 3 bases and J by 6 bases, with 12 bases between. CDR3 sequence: CASSPWRQVNEQFF. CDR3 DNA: TGTGCCAGCTCACCTTGGCGACAGGTCAATGAGCAGTTCTTC.

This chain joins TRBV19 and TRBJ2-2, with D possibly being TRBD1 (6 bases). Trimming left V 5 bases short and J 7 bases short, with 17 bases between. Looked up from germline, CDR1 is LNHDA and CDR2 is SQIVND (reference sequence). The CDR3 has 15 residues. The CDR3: CASSAGQSRVGELFF. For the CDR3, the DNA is TGTGCCAGTAGTGCCGGACAGTCTCGGGTCGGGGAGCTGTTTTTT.

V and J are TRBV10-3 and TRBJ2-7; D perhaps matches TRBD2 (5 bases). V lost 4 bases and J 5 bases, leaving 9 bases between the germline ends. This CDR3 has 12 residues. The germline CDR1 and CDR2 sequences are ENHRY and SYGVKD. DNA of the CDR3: TGTGCCATCAGTGGCCCGACTAACGAGCAGTACTTC. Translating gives CAISGPTNEQYF.

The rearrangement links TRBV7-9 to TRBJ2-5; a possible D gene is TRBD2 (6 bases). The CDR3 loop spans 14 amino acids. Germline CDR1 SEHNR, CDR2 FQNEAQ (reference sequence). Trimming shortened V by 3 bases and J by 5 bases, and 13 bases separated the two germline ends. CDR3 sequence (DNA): TGTGCCAGCAGCTTTTGGGGGGTGGAGGAGACCCAGTACTTC. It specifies CASSFWGVEETQYF.

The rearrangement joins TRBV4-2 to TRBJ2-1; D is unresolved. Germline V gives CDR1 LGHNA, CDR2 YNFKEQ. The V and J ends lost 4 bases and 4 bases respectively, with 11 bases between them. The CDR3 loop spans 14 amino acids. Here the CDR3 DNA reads TGTGCCAGCAGCCGGGGATTTCTTTACAATGAGCAGTTCTTC. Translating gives CASSRGFLYNEQFF.

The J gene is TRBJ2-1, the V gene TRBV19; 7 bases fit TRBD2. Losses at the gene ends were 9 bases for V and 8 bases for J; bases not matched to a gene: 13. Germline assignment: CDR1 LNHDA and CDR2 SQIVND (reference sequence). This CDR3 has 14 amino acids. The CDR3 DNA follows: TGTGCCAGCTTCGGGGCGGGGGAGGTATATGAGCAGTTCTTC. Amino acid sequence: CASFGAGEVYEQFF. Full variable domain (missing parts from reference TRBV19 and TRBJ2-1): DGGITQSPKYLFRKEGQNVTLSCEQNLNHDAMYWYRQDPGQGLRLIYYSQIVNDFQKGDIAEGYSVSREKKESFPLTVTSAQKNPTAFYLCASFGAGEVYEQFFGPGTRLTVL.

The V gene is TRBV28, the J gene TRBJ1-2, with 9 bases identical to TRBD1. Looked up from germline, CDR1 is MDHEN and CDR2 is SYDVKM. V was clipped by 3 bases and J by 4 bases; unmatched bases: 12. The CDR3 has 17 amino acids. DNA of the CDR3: TGTGCCAGCAGTTTTAGGGGACAGGGTGGGGATAGCTATGGCTACACCTTC. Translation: CASSFRGQGGDSYGYTF.

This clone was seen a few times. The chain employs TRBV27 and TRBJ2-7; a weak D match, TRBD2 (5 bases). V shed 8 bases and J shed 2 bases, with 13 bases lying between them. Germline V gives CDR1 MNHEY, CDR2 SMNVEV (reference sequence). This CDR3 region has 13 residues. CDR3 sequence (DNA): TGTGCCAGCGGGCCGGGATCCACCTACGAGCAGTACTTC. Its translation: CASGPGSTYEQYF.

The CDR3 nucleotides are TGTGCCAGCAGCCCCGGGACAGGGGCCTACGAGCAGTACTTC. Protein product: CASSPGTGAYEQYF. This chain links TRBV7-6 with TRBJ2-7, with TRBD1 identical over 10 bases. CDR1 and CDR2 (germline): SGHVS, FNYEAQ. The CDR3 extends over 14 amino acids. The V segment lost 5 bases and the J segment 2 bases; nucleotides outside the gene matches: 3. The full variable domain, its missing parts supplied by reference TRBV7-6 and TRBJ2-7, is GAGVSQSPRYKVTKRGQDVALRCDPISGHVSLYWYRQALGQGPEFLTYFNYEAQQDKSGLPNDRFSAERPEGSISTLTIQRTEQRDSAMYRCASSPGTGAYEQYFGPGTRLTVT.

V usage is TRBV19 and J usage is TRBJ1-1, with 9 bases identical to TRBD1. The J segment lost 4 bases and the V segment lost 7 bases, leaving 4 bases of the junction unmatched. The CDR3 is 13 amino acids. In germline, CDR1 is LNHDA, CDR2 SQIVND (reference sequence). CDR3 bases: TGTGCCAGTACCCAGGACAGGGGCACTGAAGCTTTCTTT. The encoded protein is CASTQDRGTEAFF. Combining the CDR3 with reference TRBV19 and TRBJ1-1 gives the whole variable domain DGGITQSPKYLFRKEGQNVTLSCEQNLNHDAMYWYRQDPGQGLRLIYYSQIVNDFQKGDIAEGYSVSREKKESFPLTVTSAQKNPTAFYLCASTQDRGTEAFFGQGTRLTVV.